This T cell receptor (beta chain) was captured by sequencing in a study of T cell responses to AZD1222 COVID-19 vaccine. Study results and limitations: The donors showed a predominance of white British ancestry and of females, with possible underestimation of clonal diversity. Among those given AZD1222, only 6 or 7 were seropositive at baseline. A rise in Spike-specific TCR breadth and depth followed two AZD1222 doses.

Pooling covered second doses at about 4 or about 12 weeks. This clone was observed once. What it recognizes is unknown. J lost 4 bases, V lost 4 bases, and 7 bases had no gene match. Germline CDR1 reads SGHDT; CDR2 reads YYEEEE. The CDR3 runs 14 residues. Sequenced by immunoSEQ multiplex PCR; TCRdb stores in-frame clones only, minus some. The repertoire holds 150,000 to 200,000 clones, with more than 85% as singletons. The sample consisted of peripheral blood, taken 28 days after the second AZD1222 dose. This TCR was sampled from an adult who received the AZD1222 COVID-19 vaccine. The chain recombines TRBV5-6 with TRBJ1-2; the match to TRBD1 covers 7 bases. CDR3 in amino acids: CASSPRGGGYGYTF. The CDR3 nucleotides read TGTGCCAGCAGCCCCAGGGGGGGTGGCTATGGCTACACCTTC. The whole variable domain, filled in from reference TRBV5-6 and TRBJ1-2, reads DAGVTQSPTHLIKTRGQQVTLRCSPKSGHDTVSWYQQALGQGPQFIFQYYEEEERQRGNFPDRFSGHQFPNYSSELNVNALLLGDSALYLCASSPRGGGYGYTFGSGTRLTVV.